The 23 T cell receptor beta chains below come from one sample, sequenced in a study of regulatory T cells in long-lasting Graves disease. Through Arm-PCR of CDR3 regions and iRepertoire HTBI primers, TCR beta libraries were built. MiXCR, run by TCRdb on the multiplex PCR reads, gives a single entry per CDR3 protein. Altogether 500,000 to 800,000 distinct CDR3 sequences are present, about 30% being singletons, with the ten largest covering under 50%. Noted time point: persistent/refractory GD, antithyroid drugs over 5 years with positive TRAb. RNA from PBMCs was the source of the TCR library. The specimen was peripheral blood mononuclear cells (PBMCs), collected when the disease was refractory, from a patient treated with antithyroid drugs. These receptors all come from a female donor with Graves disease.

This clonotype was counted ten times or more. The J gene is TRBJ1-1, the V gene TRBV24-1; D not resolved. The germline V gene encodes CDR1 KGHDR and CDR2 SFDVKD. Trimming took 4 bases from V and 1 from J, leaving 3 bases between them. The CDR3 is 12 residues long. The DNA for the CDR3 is TGTGCCACCAGTGACGAGAACACTGAAGCTTTCTTT. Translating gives CATSDENTEAFF.

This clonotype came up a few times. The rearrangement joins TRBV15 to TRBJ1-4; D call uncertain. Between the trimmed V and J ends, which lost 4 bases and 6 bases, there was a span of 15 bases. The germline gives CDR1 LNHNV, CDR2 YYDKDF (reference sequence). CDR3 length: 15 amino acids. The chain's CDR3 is CATSKLSAGYEKLFF. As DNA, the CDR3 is TGTGCCACCAGCAAGTTATCTGCCGGATATGAAAAACTGTTTTTT. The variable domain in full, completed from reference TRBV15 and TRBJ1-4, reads DAMVIQNPRYQVTQFGKPVTLSCSQTLNHNVMYWYQQKSSQAPKLLFHYYDKDFNNEADTPDNFQSRRPNTSFCFLDIRSPGLGDTAMYLCATSKLSAGYEKLFFGSGTQLSVL.

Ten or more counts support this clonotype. The CDR3 here is CASSFPGQGGQPQHF. For the CDR3, the DNA is TGTGCCAGCAGTTTCCCAGGACAGGGTGGCCAGCCCCAGCATTTT. This chain links TRBV28 with TRBJ1-5; 8 nucleotides align to TRBD1. Germline-derived CDR1 and CDR2 are MDHEN and SYDVKM. This CDR3 comprises 15 residues. The J segment lost 7 bases and the V segment lost 3 bases, leaving 8 bases of the junction unmatched.

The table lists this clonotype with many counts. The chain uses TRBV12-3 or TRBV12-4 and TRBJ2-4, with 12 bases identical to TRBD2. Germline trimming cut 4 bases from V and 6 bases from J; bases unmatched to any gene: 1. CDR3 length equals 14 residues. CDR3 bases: TGTGCCAGCAGTTCGGGACTAGCGGGAAACATTCAGTACTTC. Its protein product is CASSSGLAGNIQYF.

This chain's CDR3 is CARSAGLDQPQHF. The CDR3 region has the DNA TGTGCCAGAAGTGCGGGGTTAGATCAGCCCCAGCATTTT. The V and J genes are TRBV27 and TRBJ1-5; the D is unclear. V lost 9 bases, J lost 5 bases, and 14 bases lay in between. The CDR3 is made up of 13 amino acids. Germline V gene data show CDR1 as MNHEY and CDR2 as SMNVEV (reference sequence).

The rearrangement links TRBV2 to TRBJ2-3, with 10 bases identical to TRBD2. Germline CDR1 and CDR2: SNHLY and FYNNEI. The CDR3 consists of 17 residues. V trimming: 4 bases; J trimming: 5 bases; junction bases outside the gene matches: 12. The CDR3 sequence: CASSALSLAGVGDTQYF. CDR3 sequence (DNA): TGTGCCAGCAGTGCCCTATCGCTAGCGGGAGTTGGAGATACGCAGTATTTT.

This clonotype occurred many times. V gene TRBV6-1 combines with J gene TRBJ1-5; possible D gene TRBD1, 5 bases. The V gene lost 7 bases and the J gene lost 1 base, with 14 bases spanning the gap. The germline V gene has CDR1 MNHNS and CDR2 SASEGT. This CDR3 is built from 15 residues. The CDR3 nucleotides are TGTGCCAGCATGGAGGCAGGGATAAGCAATCAGCCCCAGCATTTT. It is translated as CASMEAGISNQPQHF.

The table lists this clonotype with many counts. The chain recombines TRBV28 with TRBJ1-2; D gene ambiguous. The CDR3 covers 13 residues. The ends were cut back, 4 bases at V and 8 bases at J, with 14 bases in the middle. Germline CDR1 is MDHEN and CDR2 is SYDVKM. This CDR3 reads CASSSPSSFGYTF. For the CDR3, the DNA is TGTGCCAGCAGTTCGCCCTCTTCTTTCGGCTACACCTTC.

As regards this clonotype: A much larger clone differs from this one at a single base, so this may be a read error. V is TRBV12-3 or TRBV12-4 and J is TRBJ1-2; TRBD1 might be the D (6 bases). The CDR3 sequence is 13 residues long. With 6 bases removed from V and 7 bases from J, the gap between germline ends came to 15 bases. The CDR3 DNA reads TGTGCCAGCAGCCCCCAGGGGCGGAGTGGCTACACCTTC. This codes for CASSPQGRSGYTF.

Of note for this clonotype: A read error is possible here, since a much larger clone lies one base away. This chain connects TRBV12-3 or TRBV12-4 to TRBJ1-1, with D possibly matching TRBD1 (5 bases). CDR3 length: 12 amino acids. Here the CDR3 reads CASSSQGTGAFF. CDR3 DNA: TGTGCCAGCAGTTCCCAGGGCACTGGAGCTTTCTTT.

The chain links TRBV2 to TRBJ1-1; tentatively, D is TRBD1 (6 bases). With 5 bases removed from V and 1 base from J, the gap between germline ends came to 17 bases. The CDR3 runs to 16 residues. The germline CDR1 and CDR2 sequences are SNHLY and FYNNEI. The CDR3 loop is CASSFKGPRGNTEAFF. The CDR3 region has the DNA TGTGCCAGCAGTTTCAAGGGTCCCAGGGGGAACACTGAAGCTTTCTTT.

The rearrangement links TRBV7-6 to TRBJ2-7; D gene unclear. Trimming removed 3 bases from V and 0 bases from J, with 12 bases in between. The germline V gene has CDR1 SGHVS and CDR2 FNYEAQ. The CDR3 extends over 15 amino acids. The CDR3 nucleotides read TGTGCCAGCAGCTTGATGGGCCGAACCTCCTACGAGCAGTACTTC. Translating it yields CASSLMGRTSYEQYF.

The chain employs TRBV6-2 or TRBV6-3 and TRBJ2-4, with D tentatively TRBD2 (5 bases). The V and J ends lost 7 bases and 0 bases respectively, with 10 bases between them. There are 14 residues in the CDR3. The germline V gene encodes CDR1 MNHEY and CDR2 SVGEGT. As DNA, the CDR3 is TGTGCCAGCACAGCGGCCATAGCCAAAAACATTCAGTACTTC. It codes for CASTAAIAKNIQYF.

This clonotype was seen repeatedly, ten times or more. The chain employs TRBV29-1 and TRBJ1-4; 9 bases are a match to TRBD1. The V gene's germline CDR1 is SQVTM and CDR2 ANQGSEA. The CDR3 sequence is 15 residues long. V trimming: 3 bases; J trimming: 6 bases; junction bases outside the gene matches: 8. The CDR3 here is CSVDWTGDSDEKLFF. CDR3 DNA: TGCAGCGTTGACTGGACAGGGGATTCGGATGAAAAACTGTTTTTT.

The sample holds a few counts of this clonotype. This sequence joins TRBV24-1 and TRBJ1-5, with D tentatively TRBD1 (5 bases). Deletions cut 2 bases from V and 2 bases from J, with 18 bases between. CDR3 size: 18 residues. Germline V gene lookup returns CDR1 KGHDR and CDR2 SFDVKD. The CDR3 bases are TGTGCCACCAGTGATTCGGCATGGAGGGGTGCTGGCAATCAGCCCCAGCATTTT. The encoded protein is CATSDSAWRGAGNQPQHF.

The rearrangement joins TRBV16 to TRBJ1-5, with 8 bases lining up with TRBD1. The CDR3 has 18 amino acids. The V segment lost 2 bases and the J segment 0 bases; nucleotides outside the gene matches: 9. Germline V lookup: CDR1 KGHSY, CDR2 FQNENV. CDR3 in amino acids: CASSQATGADNSNQPQHF. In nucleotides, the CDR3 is TGTGCCAGCAGCCAAGCGACAGGGGCCGATAATAGCAATCAGCCCCAGCATTTT.

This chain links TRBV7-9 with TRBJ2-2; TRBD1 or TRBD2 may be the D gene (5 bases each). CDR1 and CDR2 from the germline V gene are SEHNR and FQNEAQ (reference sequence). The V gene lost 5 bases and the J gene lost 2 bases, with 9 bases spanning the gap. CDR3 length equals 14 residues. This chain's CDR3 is CASSRGENTGELFF. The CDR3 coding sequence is TGTGCCAGCAGCCGGGGCGAAAACACCGGGGAGCTGTTTTTT.

The CDR3 is CASSYTVPEAFF. CDR3 DNA: TGTGCCAGCAGTTATACGGTCCCTGAAGCTTTCTTT. The chain carries TRBV6-2 or TRBV6-3 and TRBJ1-1; no reliable D call. This CDR3 contains 12 residues. CDR1 is MNHEY and CDR2 is SVGEGT in the germline V gene. The germline V and J ends were trimmed by 3 bases and 6 bases, with 8 bases remaining between them.

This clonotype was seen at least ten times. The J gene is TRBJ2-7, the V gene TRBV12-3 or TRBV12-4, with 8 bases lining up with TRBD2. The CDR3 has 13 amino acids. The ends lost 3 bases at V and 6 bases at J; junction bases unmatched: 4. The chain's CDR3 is CASSFGRVSEQYF. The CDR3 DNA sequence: TGTGCCAGCAGTTTCGGGAGGGTCTCCGAGCAGTACTTC.

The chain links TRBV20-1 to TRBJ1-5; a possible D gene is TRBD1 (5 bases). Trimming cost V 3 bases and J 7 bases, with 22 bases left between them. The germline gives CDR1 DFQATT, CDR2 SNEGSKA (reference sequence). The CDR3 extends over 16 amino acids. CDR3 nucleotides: TGCAGTGCTAGGGGACCCCGTGTCAGGACGGGCCAGCCCCAGCATTTT. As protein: CSARGPRVRTGQPQHF.

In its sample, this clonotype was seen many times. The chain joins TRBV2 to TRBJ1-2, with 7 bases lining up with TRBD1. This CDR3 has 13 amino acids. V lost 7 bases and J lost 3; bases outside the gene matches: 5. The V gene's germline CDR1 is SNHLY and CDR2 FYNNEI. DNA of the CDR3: TGTGCCAGCACACGACAGGGACACTATGGCTACACCTTC. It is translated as CASTRQGHYGYTF.

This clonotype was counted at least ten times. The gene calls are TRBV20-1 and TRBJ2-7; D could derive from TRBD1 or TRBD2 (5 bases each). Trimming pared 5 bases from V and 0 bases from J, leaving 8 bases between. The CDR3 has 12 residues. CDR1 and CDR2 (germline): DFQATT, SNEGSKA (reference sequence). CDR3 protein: CSASGTSYEQYF. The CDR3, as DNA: TGCAGTGCTTCCGGGACCTCCTACGAGCAGTACTTC.

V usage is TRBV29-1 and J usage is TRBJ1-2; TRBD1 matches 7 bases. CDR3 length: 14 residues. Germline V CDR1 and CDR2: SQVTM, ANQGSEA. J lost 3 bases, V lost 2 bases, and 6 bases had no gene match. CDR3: CSVEPGTVYYGYTF. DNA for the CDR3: TGCAGCGTTGAACCCGGGACAGTTTACTATGGCTACACCTTC.